The sequence of this T cell receptor (beta chain) was determined in a study of sequential checkpoint blockade in melanoma. Study context: Patients were randomized 1:1 to nivolumab-then-ipilimumab or ipilimumab-then-nivolumab first-line. Maintenance nivolumab came after either treatment sequence.

The assay was immunoSEQ multiplex PCR, and TCRdb's table has in-frame clones only and misses some. The sample consists of 25,000 to 35,000 clones, 77% of them appearing once. The CDR3 sequence is 12 residues long. Trimming stripped 6 bases from V and 3 bases from J, with 6 bases between. Germline V gene lookup returns CDR1 MRHNA and CDR2 SNTAGT. Specified treatment: randomized to nivolumab then ipilimumab (arm A) or the reverse (arm B). This specimen consisted of CD8+ T cells sorted from blood (inferred from file names), obtained from a patient given nivolumab and ipilimumab in sequence. The chain has TRBV6-4 and TRBJ2-1, with D unclear. The TCR originated in a human donor with melanoma. This CDR3 reads CASRDRYNEQFF. The CDR3 region has the DNA TGTGCCAGCAGGGACCGCTACAATGAGCAGTTCTTC.